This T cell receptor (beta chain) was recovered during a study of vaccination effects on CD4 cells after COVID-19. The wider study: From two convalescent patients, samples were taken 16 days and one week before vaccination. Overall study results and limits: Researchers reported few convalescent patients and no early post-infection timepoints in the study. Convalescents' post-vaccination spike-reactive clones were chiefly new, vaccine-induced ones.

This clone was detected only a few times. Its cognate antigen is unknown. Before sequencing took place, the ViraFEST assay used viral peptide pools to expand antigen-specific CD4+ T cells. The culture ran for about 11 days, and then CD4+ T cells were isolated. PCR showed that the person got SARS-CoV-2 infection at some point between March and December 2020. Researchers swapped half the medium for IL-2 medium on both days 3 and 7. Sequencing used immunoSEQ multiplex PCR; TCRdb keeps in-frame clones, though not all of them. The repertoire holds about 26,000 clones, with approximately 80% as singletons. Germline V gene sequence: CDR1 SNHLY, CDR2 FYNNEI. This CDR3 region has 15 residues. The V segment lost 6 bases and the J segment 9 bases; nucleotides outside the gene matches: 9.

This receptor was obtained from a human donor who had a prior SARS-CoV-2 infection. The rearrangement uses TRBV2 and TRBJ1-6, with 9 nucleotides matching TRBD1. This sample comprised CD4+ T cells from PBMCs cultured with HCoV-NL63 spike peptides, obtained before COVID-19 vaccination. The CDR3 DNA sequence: TGTGCCAGCAGCGCACGACAGGGGGATACTTCACCCCTCCACTTT. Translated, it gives CASSARQGDTSPLHF. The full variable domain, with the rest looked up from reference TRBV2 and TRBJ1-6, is EPEVTQTPSHQVTQMGQEVILRCVPISNHLYFYWYRQILGQKVEFLVSFYNNEISEKSEIFDDQFSVERPDGSNFTLKIRSTKLEDSAMYFCASSARQGDTSPLHFGNGTRLTVT.